These 30 T cell receptor beta chains were all obtained from the same sample, sequenced in a study of beta chain features in type 1 diabetes. The investigators reverse transcribed all of the isolated RNA, so they sequenced expressed TCRB transcripts. Clones were sequenced by immunoSEQ multiplex PCR, and TCRdb holds only the in-frame ones, with some missing. Of about 900,000 clones in the sample, 15% to 20% were seen once. Sample: naive CD4+ T cells from blood. Source of these receptors: a woman younger than 30 in good health.

This chain uses TRBV28 with TRBJ1-3; D is uncertain. The CDR3 covers 16 residues. From germline, CDR1 is MDHEN and CDR2 SYDVKM. V was shortened by 7 bases and J by 0 bases, with 16 bases between the two germline ends. CDR3 nucleotide sequence: TGTGCCAGCACGGCAGGAGGCCCTGTCTCTGGAAACACCATATATTTT. It yields the protein CASTAGGPVSGNTIYF.

V gene TRBV7-9 combines with J gene TRBJ2-5; D is possibly TRBD1 (5 bases). V gave up 4 bases and J gave up 0 bases, with 12 bases separating them. Per the germline V gene, CDR1 is SEHNR and CDR2 is FQNEAQ (reference sequence). The CDR3 loop spans 15 amino acids. This CDR3 reads CASSSQQGNQETQYF. CDR3 DNA sequence: TGTGCCAGCAGCTCGCAGCAGGGCAACCAAGAGACCCAGTACTTC.

The genes are TRBV18 and TRBJ2-6, with D uncertain. V dropped 0 bases and J dropped 3 bases, with 12 bases sitting between them. CDR1 KGHSH and CDR2 LQKENI come from the germline V gene. The CDR3 sequence is 17 residues long. This CDR3 is CASSPPRRFLGANVLTF. DNA for the CDR3: TGTGCCAGCTCACCACCGAGACGCTTCCTTGGGGCCAACGTCCTGACTTTC.

This chain connects TRBV5-1 to TRBJ1-1; the D is unclear. V shed 2 bases and J shed 1 base, with 12 bases lying between them. The CDR3 loop spans 15 amino acids. Germline CDR1 SGHRS, CDR2 YFSETQ. The CDR3 protein is CASSFNLGENTEAFF. Here the CDR3 DNA reads TGCGCCAGCAGCTTCAATCTTGGGGAGAACACTGAAGCTTTCTTT.

The V call is TRBV11-2, the J call TRBJ2-6, with D hard to call. This CDR3 spans 16 amino acids. Germline CDR1 reads SGHAT; CDR2 reads FQNNGV. With 4 bases removed from V and 0 bases from J, the gap between germline ends came to 10 bases. CDR3 region: CASSWNQNSGANVLTF. The CDR3, as DNA: TGTGCCAGCAGCTGGAACCAGAACTCTGGGGCCAACGTCCTGACTTTC.

This clone was observed a handful of times. This chain connects TRBV10-3 to TRBJ2-7; 9 nucleotides agree with TRBD2. V dropped 1 base and J dropped 0; count of bases not matched to a gene: 4. This CDR3 has 16 amino acids. Germline V gene lookup returns CDR1 ENHRY and CDR2 SYGVKD. CDR3: CAISEFVAGDSYEQYF. The CDR3 nucleotides are TGTGCCATCAGTGAGTTCGTAGCGGGGGACTCCTACGAGCAGTACTTC.

This clone showed up just a few times. The chain employs TRBV28 and TRBJ2-7; D unclear. CDR1 is MDHEN and CDR2 is SYDVKM in the germline V gene. The CDR3 runs to 12 residues. The germline V and J ends were trimmed by 2 bases and 6 bases, with 8 bases remaining between them. CDR3 coding DNA: TGTGCCAGCAGTTTAGCCGACTTCGAGCAGTACTTC. Encoded protein: CASSLADFEQYF.

This clone was seen more than once but under ten times. The chain recombines TRBV7-9 with TRBJ2-3; possibly TRBD1 for D (6 bases). This CDR3 contains 15 residues. CDR1 is SEHNR and CDR2 is FQNEAQ in the germline V gene (reference sequence). Trimming took off 5 bases at V and 5 bases at J, with 17 bases between the two ends. In nucleotides, the CDR3 is TGTGCCAGCAGCCCCGGAACAGGGTTCCAAGATACGCAGTATTTT. Amino acid sequence: CASSPGTGFQDTQYF.

Only a few counts were recorded for this clone. The rearrangement joins TRBV19 to TRBJ1-5; no reliable D call. This CDR3 comprises 14 residues. With 6 bases removed from V and 0 bases from J, the gap between germline ends came to 9 bases. Germline V gene sequence: CDR1 LNHDA, CDR2 SQIVND (reference sequence). The CDR3 here is CASSLDRSNQPQHF. In nucleotides, the CDR3 is TGTGCCAGTAGCTTGGACCGTAGCAATCAGCCCCAGCATTTT.

This clone was counted a few times. The chain employs TRBV27 and TRBJ1-5; D is unclear. CDR1 and CDR2 from the germline V gene are MNHEY and SMNVEV (reference sequence). The CDR3 sequence is 13 residues long. Trimming removed 6 bases at V and 0 bases at J, with 6 bases between. This chain's CDR3 is CASRARSNQPQHF. The CDR3 DNA follows: TGTGCCAGCAGGGCTCGTAGCAATCAGCCCCAGCATTTT.

The table lists this clone with many counts. The rearrangement joins TRBV12-2 to TRBJ2-4; TRBD2, the D gene given by the table, was not confirmed from the DNA. TRBV12-2 is a listed pseudogene. This CDR3 is 14 amino acids long. CDR3 nucleotides: TGTGCAAGTCGCTTAGGAGTAGCCAAAAACATTCAGTACTTC. Translation: CASRLGVAKNIQYF.

This clone was seen a few times. V and J are TRBV27 and TRBJ1-4, with a weak D call TRBD1 (5 bases). Germline V gives CDR1 MNHEY, CDR2 SMNVEV (reference sequence). The CDR3 totals 16 residues. V was clipped by 3 bases and J by 7 bases, with 18 bases between them. Here the CDR3 reads CASSFFRQGRREKLFF. The CDR3 nucleotides are TGTGCCAGCAGTTTTTTTCGCCAGGGTCGTCGTGAAAAACTGTTTTTT.

V gene TRBV5-4 combines with J gene TRBJ2-4, with D perhaps matching TRBD1 or TRBD2 (5 bases each). The CDR3 loop spans 16 amino acids. V was cut by 2 bases and J by 0 bases, with 12 bases left in between. Looked up from germline, CDR1 is SGHNT and CDR2 is YYREEE (reference sequence). CDR3 region: CASSLRGTIAKNIQYF. Here the CDR3 DNA reads TGTGCCAGCAGCTTACGAGGGACCATAGCCAAAAACATTCAGTACTTC.

This clone was counted between two and nine times. The rearrangement links TRBV4-2 to TRBJ1-2; D gene ambiguous. The V gene's germline CDR1 is LGHNA and CDR2 YNFKEQ. The CDR3 totals 16 residues. V lost 1 base and J lost 0, with 12 bases in between. CDR3 nucleotides: TGTGCCAGCAGCCAAGCAGGTCCAGGTTCTAACTATGGCTACACCTTC. Translation: CASSQAGPGSNYGYTF.

This clone came up a few times. Additional DNA sequences in this sample encode the identical CDR3. The rearrangement links TRBV6-6 to TRBJ2-7; 8 bases map to TRBD2. The germline CDR1 and CDR2 sequences are MNHNY and SVGAGI (reference sequence). This CDR3 spans 13 amino acids. J was trimmed by 2 bases and V by 6 bases; bases with no gene match: 3. In DNA, the CDR3 is TGTGCCAGCAGATTAGCGGGACCCTACGAGCAGTACTTC. Its protein product is CASRLAGPYEQYF.

This clone was counted between two and nine times. The chain employs TRBV15 and TRBJ2-5; D gene ambiguous. Germline V gene lookup returns CDR1 LNHNV and CDR2 YYDKDF (reference sequence). Trimming took off 5 bases at V and 4 bases at J, with 14 bases between the two ends. This CDR3 contains 14 residues. DNA of the CDR3: TGTGCCACCAGCCTGACCCCGAGAGCAGAGACCCAGTACTTC. Translated: CATSLTPRAETQYF. The full variable domain, its missing parts supplied by reference TRBV15 and TRBJ2-5, is DAMVIQNPRYQVTQFGKPVTLSCSQTLNHNVMYWYQQKSSQAPKLLFHYYDKDFNNEADTPDNFQSRRPNTSFCFLDIRSPGLGDTAMYLCATSLTPRAETQYFGPGTRLLVL.

The J gene is TRBJ1-2, the V gene TRBV28; 10 nucleotides agree with TRBD1. The germline CDR1 and CDR2 sequences are MDHEN and SYDVKM. The CDR3 length is 16 residues. J lost 7 bases, V lost 7 bases, and 15 bases had no gene match. The CDR3 bases are TGTGCCAGCACCCTAGTGGGACAGGGGCTTTTTGGTGGCTACACCTTC. As protein: CASTLVGQGLFGGYTF.

The V gene is TRBV10-3, the J gene TRBJ2-7, with D unresolved. The CDR3 totals 15 residues. Trimming removed 0 bases at V and 0 bases at J, with 9 bases between. Germline CDR1 and CDR2: ENHRY and SYGVKD. The CDR3 spells CAISESDRDSYEQYF. The CDR3 nucleotides read TGTGCCATCAGTGAGTCGGACCGAGACTCCTACGAGCAGTACTTC.

J is TRBJ2-1 and V is TRBV18, with D maybe TRBD2 (6 bases). Germline V gives CDR1 KGHSH, CDR2 LQKENI. This CDR3 contains 14 residues. Deletions cut 6 bases from V and 2 bases from J, with 11 bases between. CDR3 bases: TGTGCCAGCTCCATTGGCGGGGCCTACAATGAGCAGTTCTTC. It is translated as CASSIGGAYNEQFF. Drawing the rest from reference TRBV18 and TRBJ2-1, the complete variable domain is NAGVMQNPRHLVRRRGQEARLRCSPMKGHSHVYWYRQLPEEGLKFMVYLQKENIIDESGMPKERFSAEFPKEGPSILRIQQVVRGDSAAYFCASSIGGAYNEQFFGPGTRLTVL.

The genes are TRBV5-1 and TRBJ2-2; 7 bases line up with TRBD1. This CDR3 spans 15 amino acids. Looked up from germline, CDR1 is SGHRS and CDR2 is YFSETQ. The V and J ends lost 0 bases and 7 bases, in that order; junction bases with no gene match: 6. In DNA form, the CDR3 reads TGCGCCAGCAGCTTGGGACAGGGTTACATCGGGGAGCTGTTTTTT. It is translated as CASSLGQGYIGELFF. The full variable domain, its missing parts supplied by reference TRBV5-1 and TRBJ2-2, is KAGVTQTPRYLIKTRGQQVTLSCSPISGHRSVSWYQQTPGQGLQFLFEYFSETQRNKGNFPGRFSGRQFSNSRSEMNVSTLELGDSALYLCASSLGQGYIGELFFGEGSRLTVL.

This clone was seen a few times. The J gene is TRBJ2-1, the V gene TRBV28; tentative D call: TRBD2 (5 bases). The CDR3 runs to 11 residues. From germline, CDR1 is MDHEN and CDR2 SYDVKM. Trimming pared 6 bases from V and 13 bases from J, leaving 13 bases between. The CDR3 nucleotides read TGTGCCAGCAGCATAGGACTGATACAGTTCTTC. Its translation: CASSIGLIQFF.

This clone has just a few counts. V usage is TRBV18 and J usage is TRBJ2-3; 12 positions match TRBD2. The CDR3 is 16 residues long. V gave up 2 bases and J gave up 3 bases; unmatched junction bases: 3. Germline V CDR1 and CDR2: KGHSH, LQKENI. The CDR3 DNA sequence: TGTGCCAGCTCACCAACCGGACTAGCGGGGACAGATACGCAGTATTTT. It specifies CASSPTGLAGTDTQYF.

The genes are TRBV20-1 and TRBJ2-1; D unresolved. V lost 1 base and J 9 bases, leaving 7 bases between the germline ends. The CDR3 has 11 amino acids. Germline V gives CDR1 DFQATT, CDR2 SNEGSKA (reference sequence). This CDR3 reads CSARVLSEQFF. Written as DNA, the CDR3 is TGCAGTGCTAGAGTTTTGTCTGAGCAGTTCTTC.

The CDR3 loop is CASTPRGRSMNTEAFF. The CDR3 bases are TGTGCCAGTACCCCAAGAGGACGATCCATGAACACTGAAGCTTTCTTT. The chain carries TRBV19 and TRBJ1-1; D unclear. The CDR3 totals 16 residues. V lost 7 bases to trimming and J lost 0 bases, with 18 bases between them. Per the germline V gene, CDR1 is LNHDA and CDR2 is SQIVND (reference sequence).

The gene calls are TRBV7-2 and TRBJ2-3, with 12 bases matching TRBD2. Per the germline V gene, CDR1 is SGHTA and CDR2 is FQGNSA. V lost 5 bases and J lost 5; bases outside the gene matches: 8. This CDR3 contains 16 residues. The CDR3 coding sequence is TGTGCCAGCAGCGCTAGCGGGAGGGCCAAGTTAGATACGCAGTATTTT. Encoded protein: CASSASGRAKLDTQYF.

This clone was seen more than once but under ten times. The chain is built from TRBV7-2 and TRBJ2-1; D ambiguous. CDR1 SGHTA and CDR2 FQGNSA come from the germline V gene. The CDR3 loop spans 13 amino acids. With 3 bases removed from V and 6 bases from J, the gap between germline ends came to 9 bases. The CDR3 is CASSFSQGNEQFF. Here the CDR3 DNA reads TGTGCCAGCAGCTTTAGTCAAGGCAATGAGCAGTTCTTC.

There are a few counts of this clone. V and J are TRBV11-1 and TRBJ2-5; D ambiguous. Germline V gene data show CDR1 as SGHAT and CDR2 as FQDESV (reference sequence). Trimming took 2 bases from V and 3 from J, leaving 7 bases between them. The CDR3 runs 13 residues. The CDR3 spells CASSLPEKETQYF. The CDR3 nucleotides are TGTGCCAGCAGCTTACCGGAGAAAGAGACCCAGTACTTC.

J is TRBJ2-5 and V is TRBV7-9; the match to TRBD1 covers 10 bases. In germline, CDR1 is SEHNR, CDR2 FQNEAQ (reference sequence). The J segment lost 4 bases and the V segment lost 4 bases, leaving 6 bases of the junction unmatched. The CDR3 is 15 residues long. This CDR3 is CASSSGQGRGETQYF. The CDR3 DNA reads as TGTGCCAGCAGCTCGGGACAGGGGAGGGGAGAGACCCAGTACTTC.

The chain has TRBV25-1 and TRBJ2-1; 8 nucleotides agree with TRBD2. Trimming cost V 3 bases and J 2 bases; bases outside gene matches: 3. Germline CDR1 MGHDK, CDR2 SYGVNS. The CDR3 runs to 15 residues. The CDR3 protein is CASSDRGRPYNEQFF. The CDR3, as DNA: TGTGCCAGCAGTGACCGCGGGAGGCCCTACAATGAGCAGTTCTTC.

This clone was recorded a few times. This chain links TRBV5-6 with TRBJ2-4; 7 bases are shared with TRBD1. CDR3 length: 16 amino acids. Germline CDR1 reads SGHDT; CDR2 reads YYEEEE. J gave up 3 bases and V 4 bases, and 10 bases lay outside the gene matches. As DNA, the CDR3 is TGTGCCAGCAGCAGCGGCAGGGGGTTTTTCAAAAACATTCAGTACTTC. Protein sequence: CASSSGRGFFKNIQYF.